These 5 T cell receptor beta chains share one sample of origin, sequenced in a study of T cell repertoires in cytomegalovirus infection. The antigens of these receptors remain unknown. TCRdb used MiXCR to reprocess the reads, holding one entry per CDR3 protein. Here the sample spans nearly 700,000 distinct CDR3 sequences, roughly 33% being singletons. Source: cultured PBMCs, taken from culture after CMV antigen stimulation. All receptors come from a human donor in good health (CMV status not recorded). Some clones in this sample may be carry-over from other donors' samples.

This clonotype was found many times. The chain uses TRBV6-1 and TRBJ2-3; D unclear. This CDR3 is built from 12 residues. The germline V gene has CDR1 MNHNS and CDR2 SASEGT. V shed 1 base and J shed 5 bases, with 4 bases lying between them. For the CDR3, the DNA is TGTGCCAGCAGTGAAGAAGGAGATACGCAGTATTTT. Its protein is CASSEEGDTQYF.

This sequence joins TRBV6-1 and TRBJ1-2; no firm D call. From germline, CDR1 is MNHNS and CDR2 SASEGT. This CDR3 contains 16 residues. The V end was cut by 6 bases, the J end by 5 bases, with 22 bases between. The CDR3 region has the DNA TGTGCCAGCAGCCGAACGGGAACAGCATCAGGATATGGCTACACCTTC. Translating it yields CASSRTGTASGYGYTF.

This clonotype was seen a handful of times. The rearrangement joins TRBV7-2 to TRBJ2-7; D is ambiguous. V was pared by 0 bases and J by 4 bases, with 13 bases between. Germline CDR1 reads SGHTA; CDR2 reads FQGNSA. This CDR3 is 15 amino acids long. Here the CDR3 reads CASSLAKAARYEQYF. CDR3 sequence (DNA): TGTGCCAGCAGCTTAGCGAAGGCAGCCAGATACGAGCAGTACTTC.

The chain recombines TRBV5-1 with TRBJ2-3; 8 positions agree with TRBD2. The CDR3 spans 14 residues. Germline lookup yields CDR1 SGHRS and CDR2 YFSETQ. Losses at the gene ends were 4 bases for V and 5 bases for J; bases not matched to a gene: 6. CDR3 sequence: CASSPGGARDTQYF. DNA of the CDR3: TGCGCCAGCAGCCCGGGGGGGGCCCGAGATACGCAGTATTTT.

This clonotype has only one observation. The gene calls are TRBV20-1 and TRBJ2-1; possibly TRBD2 for D (7 bases). CDR1 and CDR2 from the germline V gene are DFQATT and SNEGSKA (reference sequence). The CDR3 is 14 residues long. Trimming removed 0 bases at V and 9 bases at J, with 15 bases between. The CDR3 DNA sequence: TGCAGTGCTAGAGAGATGGGGGGGCGAAGTGAGCAGTTCTTC. This codes for CSAREMGGRSEQFF.